This T cell receptor (beta chain) is from a study of blood T cell repertoires in COVID-19. Germline-derived CDR1 and CDR2 are SGDLS and YYNGEE. The CDR3 is 13 residues long. Trimming shortened V by 3 bases and J by 3 bases, and 9 bases separated the two germline ends. Profiled with immunoSEQ multiplex PCR; TCRdb holds only in-frame clones, not every one. Among about 270,000 clones listed, 86% were seen once. The chain couples TRBV9 to TRBJ1-1; tentatively, D is TRBD1 (5 bases). The sequencing sample was made of peripheral blood. The TCR originated in a man aged 40-55 years with active or convalescent COVID-19. This CDR3 is CASSARQYTEAFF. The CDR3 DNA follows: TGTGCCAGCAGCGCACGACAGTACACTGAAGCTTTCTTT.